These T cell receptor beta chains were read from a single sample in a study of blood T cell repertoires in COVID-19. The data were produced by immunoSEQ multiplex PCR, yet TCRdb's version contains in-frame clones alone and is incomplete. The sample lists about 150,000 clones; about 87% were seen once. The sample comprised peripheral blood. These receptors all come from a man aged 60-69 years with active or convalescent COVID-19. Each CDR3 is given with its conserved first and last residue. D genes are given only for firm matches. Size is omitted from some rows. Given values are once, few, many or a class for expanded clones.

CDR3aa	CDR3nt	v_gene	len	d_gene	j_gene	abundance
CASSIPGTVSYNEQFF	TGTGCCAGTAGTATCCCCGGGACAGTGTCCTACAATGAGCAGTTCTTC	TRBV19	16	TRBD1	TRBJ2-1	.
CASSKRDGSSYEQYF	TGTGCCAGTAGTAAAAGAGACGGGAGCTCCTACGAGCAGTACTTC	TRBV19	15	.	TRBJ2-7	.
CASSPLALPGDNEQFF	TGTGCCAGCAGCCCTCTAGCTCTCCCCGGGGACAATGAGCAGTTCTTC	TRBV7-3	16	.	TRBJ2-1	.
CASSLVWNTGELFF	TGTGCCAGCAGCTTAGTCTGGAACACCGGGGAGCTGTTTTTT	TRBV7-2	14	.	TRBJ2-2	.
CASSFGRGGSSGELFF	TGCGCCAGCAGCTTCGGCCGCGGAGGGTCGAGCGGGGAGCTGTTTTTT	TRBV5-1	16	.	TRBJ2-2	.
CASRADSLNEKLFF	TGTGCCAGCAGGGCCGACAGCCTTAATGAAAAACTGTTTTTT	TRBV27	14	.	TRBJ1-4	.
CASSILAKNIQYF	TGTGCCAGTAGTATCTTAGCCAAAAACATTCAGTACTTC	TRBV19	13	.	TRBJ2-4	.
CAISEQRGPLSKQYF	TGTGCCATCAGTGAACAGCGGGGGCCCCTCTCAAAGCAGTACTTC	TRBV10-3	15	TRBD2	TRBJ2-7	.
CASSIQGQGETRKGYTF	TGTGCCAGCAGTATACAAGGACAGGGCGAAACTCGGAAGGGCTACACCTTC	TRBV27	17	TRBD1	TRBJ1-2	.
CASSLASYNEQFF	TGTGCCAGCAGCTTGGCCTCCTACAATGAGCAGTTCTTC	TRBV7-3	13	.	TRBJ2-1	.
CATNRGSDGYTF	TGTGCCACCAATCGGGGGTCGGATGGCTACACCTTC	TRBV12-3/TRBV12-4	12	.	TRBJ1-2	.
CASSRQGDSGNTIYF	TGTGCCAGCAGTCGACAGGGCGACTCTGGAAACACCATATATTTT	TRBV6-5	15	TRBD1	TRBJ1-3	once
CASSLRQGEAFF	TGTGCCAGCAGCCTCCGACAGGGTGAAGCTTTCTTT	TRBV14	12	TRBD1	TRBJ1-1	.
CASSFPLMGQGAGDTQYF	TGTGCCAGCAGTTTCCCACTTATGGGACAGGGGGCAGGAGATACGCAGTATTTT	TRBV28	18	TRBD1	TRBJ2-3	.
CASSIDNGPGGYGYTF	TGTGCCAGTAGTATAGATAACGGTCCGGGAGGCTATGGCTACACCTTC	TRBV19	16	.	TRBJ1-2	.
CASSLARGGGNTIYF	TGCGCCAGCAGCTTGGCCAGGGGCGGCGGAAACACCATATATTTT	TRBV5-1	15	.	TRBJ1-3	.
CATRDRGREKLFF	TGTGCCACCCGGGACAGGGGGCGGGAAAAACTGTTTTTT	TRBV28	13	TRBD1	TRBJ1-4	.
CASSRTSSYYEQYF	TGTGCCAGCTCCCGGACTAGCAGTTACTACGAGCAGTACTTC	TRBV4-2	14	TRBD2	TRBJ2-7	.
CASSLLSGGKTDTQYF	TGTGCCAGCAGCCTCCTATCGGGAGGCAAAACAGATACGCAGTATTTT	TRBV11-2	16	TRBD2	TRBJ2-3	.
CASSTTGSPQHF	TGTGCCAGCAGTACCACAGGGTCGCCCCAGCATTTT	TRBV6-2/TRBV6-3	12	.	TRBJ1-5	.
CASSPSTGVGYGYTF	TGTGCCAGCAGCCCTAGTACAGGGGTGGGCTATGGCTACACCTTC	TRBV9	15	TRBD1	TRBJ1-2	.
CATRRAGGETQYF	TGTGCCACCAGGAGAGCGGGAGGCGAGACCCAGTACTTC	TRBV6-5	13	TRBD2	TRBJ2-5	.
CATRGGSEGYTF	TGTGCCACCCGGGGAGGATCTGAGGGCTACACCTTC	TRBV28	12	.	TRBJ1-2	.
CASSLRTEDNYGYTF	TGTGCCAGCAGCCTCCGGACAGAAGATAACTATGGCTACACCTTC	TRBV3-1/TRBV3-2	15	.	TRBJ1-2	.
CATRLTGQGNTEAFF	TGTGCCACCAGACTAACAGGACAGGGGAACACTGAAGCTTTCTTT	TRBV15	15	TRBD1	TRBJ1-1	.
CASSNRAKVYEQYF	TGTGCCAGCAGTAACAGGGCCAAAGTCTACGAGCAGTACTTC	TRBV6-5	14	.	TRBJ2-7	.
CASSPSGTSGYEQYF	TGTGCCAGCAGCCCCTCAGGGACTAGCGGGTACGAGCAGTACTTC	TRBV3-1/TRBV3-2	15	TRBD2	TRBJ2-7	.
CASSQGGLARYEQYF	TGTGCCAGCAGCCAGGGAGGACTAGCTCGCTACGAGCAGTACTTC	TRBV4-2	15	TRBD2	TRBJ2-7	.
CRCGTGNQPQHF	TGTCGTTGCGGGACAGGCAATCAGCCCCAGCATTTT	TRBV28	12	TRBD1	TRBJ1-5	few
CASSRTTSSYEQYF	TGTGCCAGCAGTCGAACTACCAGCTCCTACGAGCAGTACTTC	TRBV28	14	.	TRBJ2-7	once
CASSLVPTGEGTDTQYF	TGCGCCAGCAGCTTGGTACCAACAGGGGAAGGCACAGATACGCAGTATTTT	TRBV5-1	17	TRBD1	TRBJ2-3	.